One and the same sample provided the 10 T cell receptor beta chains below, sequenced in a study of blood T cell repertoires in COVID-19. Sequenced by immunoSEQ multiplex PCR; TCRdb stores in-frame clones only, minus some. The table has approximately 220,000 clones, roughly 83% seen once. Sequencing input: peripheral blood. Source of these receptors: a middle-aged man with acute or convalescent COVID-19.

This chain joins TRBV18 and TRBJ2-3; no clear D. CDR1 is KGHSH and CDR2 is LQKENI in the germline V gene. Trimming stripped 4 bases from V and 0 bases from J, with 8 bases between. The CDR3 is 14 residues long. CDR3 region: CASSRSASTDTQYF. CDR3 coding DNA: TGTGCCAGCTCACGGTCCGCGAGCACAGATACGCAGTATTTT.

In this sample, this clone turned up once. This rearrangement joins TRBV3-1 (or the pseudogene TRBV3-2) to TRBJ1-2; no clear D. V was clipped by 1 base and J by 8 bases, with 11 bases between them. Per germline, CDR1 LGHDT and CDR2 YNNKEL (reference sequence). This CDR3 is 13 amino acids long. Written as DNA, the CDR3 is TGTGCCAGCAGCCAAGGAGGGTTGGGCGGCTACACCTTC. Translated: CASSQGGLGGYTF.

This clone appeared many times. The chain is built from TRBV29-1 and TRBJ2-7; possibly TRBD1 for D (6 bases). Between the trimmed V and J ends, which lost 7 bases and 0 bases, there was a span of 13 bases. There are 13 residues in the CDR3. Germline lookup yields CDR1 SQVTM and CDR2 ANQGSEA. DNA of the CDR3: TGCAGCGCTACGGGGACAAACTCCTACGAGCAGTACTTC. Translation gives CSATGTNSYEQYF.

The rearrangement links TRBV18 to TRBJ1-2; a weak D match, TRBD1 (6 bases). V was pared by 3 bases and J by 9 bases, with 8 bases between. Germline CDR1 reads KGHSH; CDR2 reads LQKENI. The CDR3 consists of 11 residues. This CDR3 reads CASSPGASYTF. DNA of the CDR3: TGTGCCAGCTCACCGGGGGCCAGCTACACCTTC.

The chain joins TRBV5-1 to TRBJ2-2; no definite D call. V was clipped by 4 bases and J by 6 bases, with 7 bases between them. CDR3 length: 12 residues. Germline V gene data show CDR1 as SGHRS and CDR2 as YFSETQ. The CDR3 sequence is CASSRSAGELFF. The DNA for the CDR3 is TGCGCCAGCAGCCGGTCGGCCGGGGAGCTGTTTTTT.

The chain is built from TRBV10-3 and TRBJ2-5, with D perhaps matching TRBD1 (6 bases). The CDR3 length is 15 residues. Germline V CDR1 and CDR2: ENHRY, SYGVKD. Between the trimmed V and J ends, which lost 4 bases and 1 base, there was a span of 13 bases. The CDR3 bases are TGTGCCATCAGTGCCGGGACACGAAGCCAAGAGACCCAGTACTTC. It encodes CAISAGTRSQETQYF.

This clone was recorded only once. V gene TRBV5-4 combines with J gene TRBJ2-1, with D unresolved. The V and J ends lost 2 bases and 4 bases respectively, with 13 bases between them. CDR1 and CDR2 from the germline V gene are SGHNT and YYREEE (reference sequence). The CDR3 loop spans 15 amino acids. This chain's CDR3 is CASSFLADYYNEQFF. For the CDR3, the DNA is TGTGCCAGCAGCTTTCTGGCTGATTATTACAATGAGCAGTTCTTC.

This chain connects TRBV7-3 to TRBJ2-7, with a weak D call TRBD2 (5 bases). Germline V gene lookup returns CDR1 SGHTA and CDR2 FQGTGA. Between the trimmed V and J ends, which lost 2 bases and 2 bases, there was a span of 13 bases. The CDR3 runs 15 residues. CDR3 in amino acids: CASSLGRPNTYEQYF. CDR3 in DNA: TGTGCCAGCAGCTTAGGGAGACCTAATACCTACGAGCAGTACTTC.

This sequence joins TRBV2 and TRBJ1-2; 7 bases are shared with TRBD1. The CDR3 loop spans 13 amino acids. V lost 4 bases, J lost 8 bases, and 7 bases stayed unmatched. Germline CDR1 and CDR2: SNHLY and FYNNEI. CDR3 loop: CASSVDRDHGYTF. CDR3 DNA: TGTGCCAGCAGTGTCGACAGGGACCACGGCTACACCTTC.

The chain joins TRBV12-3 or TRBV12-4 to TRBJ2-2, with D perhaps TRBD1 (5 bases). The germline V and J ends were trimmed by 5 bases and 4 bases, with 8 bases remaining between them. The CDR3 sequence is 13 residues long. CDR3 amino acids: CASSRQSTGELFF. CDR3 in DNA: TGTGCCAGCAGTCGACAGAGCACCGGGGAGCTGTTTTTT.